This T cell receptor beta chain was documented in a study of cytomegalovirus exposure and HLA in healthy donors. General study findings and limits: A later analysis appeared to link common viral pathogens to several of the most significant clusters.

It was with 60 Vbeta and 13 Jbeta primers that the PCR ran. TCRdb keeps only in-frame clones here, not all; method: immunoSEQ multiplex PCR. The sample has approximately 190,000 clones, roughly 80% seen once. Remarks on this clone: What it recognizes is unknown.

V was pared by 2 bases and J by 0 bases, with 9 bases of the junction left unmatched. Germline V gene lookup returns CDR1 MNHNS and CDR2 SASEGT. The CDR3 has 17 amino acids. The receptor's source is a boy between 10 and 17 years old in good health and CMV-seronegative. The chain couples TRBV6-1 to TRBJ2-7; 8 bases line up with TRBD2. The sequenced sample was PBMCs. DNA for the CDR3: TGTGCCAGCAGTGAATATCTTGGCGGGAGGCACTCCTACGAGCAGTACTTC. Encoded protein: CASSEYLGGRHSYEQYF.